This T cell receptor beta chain is from a study of blood T cell repertoires in COVID-19. Study-level background: The United States, Italy and Spain supplied acute and convalescent COVID-19 samples. PBMCs, B-cell-depleted T cells, or T cells provided the cDNA or gDNA that made up the material.

As originally analysed: The assay estimated nucleated cells by amplifying reference gene primers. Clones were sequenced by immunoSEQ multiplex PCR, and TCRdb holds only the in-frame ones, with some missing. D and trimming come from the DNA, and the V and J calls and clone size come from that table. The table records around 100,000 clones, 87% of them present only once. J gave up 5 bases and V 7 bases, and 15 bases lay outside the gene matches. The CDR3 has 17 residues. Per the germline V gene, CDR1 is KGHDR and CDR2 is SFDVKD. This chain uses TRBV24-1 with TRBJ1-2; 10 bases agree with TRBD1. The specimen sequenced was peripheral blood. This TCR came from a human donor in a cohort sampled during active COVID-19. CDR3 loop: CATSGIIDRDRGYGYTF. CDR3 sequence (DNA): TGTGCCACCAGCGGCATCATAGACCGGGACAGGGGTTATGGCTACACCTTC.